The clone carrying this T cell receptor beta chain was recorded a few times. This specimen comes from a study of tumor-infiltrating lymphocytes in localized non-small cell lung cancer. Turning to the study itself: Some samples were collected after neoadjuvant chemotherapy; smokers, never-smokers and several histologies were included. Each patient gave resected tumor and non-adjacent uninvolved lung tissue.

Clones were read by immunoSEQ multiplex PCR, and TCRdb kept only the in-frame ones, dropping some. The table includes approximately 16,000 clones, roughly 43% detected once. Sample: lung tumor tissue. The TCR sequence derives from a human donor with non-small cell lung cancer.

The CDR3 sequence: CASSSGDPETQYF. CDR3 bases: TGTGCCAGCAGCTCCGGAGATCCAGAGACCCAGTACTTC. The chain is built from TRBV11-1 and TRBJ2-5; D is unresolved. Germline CDR1 reads SGHAT; CDR2 reads FQDESV (reference sequence). This CDR3 region has 13 residues. Trimming took 4 bases from V and 4 from J, leaving 10 bases between them.